This is a list of T cell receptor beta chains from one sample in a study of shared clonotypes between healthy human individuals. Sequencing was performed with immunoSEQ multiplex PCR; in TCRdb, only in-frame clones are kept and a portion is missing. The data contain around 2,100,000 clones, just under 95% of them seen just once; the ten biggest clones take up more than 0.95%. Sequenced sample: naive CD8+ T cells sorted from blood. The receptors derive from a man aged 18 to 30 in good health. The CDR3 runs from the conserved cysteine through the conserved F or W. Each record gives: clone size, J gene, D gene, V gene, CDR3 DNA, CDR3 protein. D genes are given only for firm matches. Clone sizes are given selectively: once, few, many, or a class where the clone is expanded.

>.|TRBJ2-1|TRBD2|TRBV7-9
TGTGCCAGCAGCTTAGTACCCGGGAGGGTTGGTAATGAGCAGTTCTTC
CASSLVPGRVGNEQFF
>.|TRBJ2-7|.|TRBV11-2
TGTGCCAGCAGCTTAGTTCGGTTAGGCCTCTACGAGCAGTACTTC
CASSLVRLGLYEQYF
>.|TRBJ2-1|TRBD2|TRBV5-1
TGCGCCAGCAGCCCCCCCGCGGGAGAGCATTACAATGAGCAGTTCTTC
CASSPPAGEHYNEQFF
>.|TRBJ2-5|.|TRBV2
TGTGCCAGCAGTGAACTCTCGGACCAAGAGACCCAGTACTTC
CASSELSDQETQYF
>.|TRBJ1-1|.|TRBV5-4
TGTGCCAGCAGCTCCATCGGGGGGAACACTGAAGCTTTCTTT
CASSSIGGNTEAFF
>.|TRBJ2-7|TRBD2|TRBV6-5
TGTGCCAGCAGTTACGTGTTAGCGGGAAGCTCCGAGCAGTACTTC
CASSYVLAGSSEQYF
>.|TRBJ1-3|.|TRBV15
TGTGCCACCAGCACAGGTTCGACTGGAAACACCATATATTTT
CATSTGSTGNTIYF
>.|TRBJ2-7|.|TRBV27
TGTGCCAGCAGCCGACTAGTCACCCACGAGCAGTACTTC
CASSRLVTHEQYF
>few|TRBJ1-1|.|TRBV4-1
TGCGCCAGCAGCCAAGGAGACGCGGGCACTGAAGCTTTCTTT
CASSQGDAGTEAFF
>once|TRBJ1-5|.|TRBV6-5
TGTGCCAGCCGGATTACCAGGGAGGGTCAGCCCCAGCATTTT
CASRITREGQPQHF
>.|TRBJ2-2|.|TRBV15
TGTGCCACCAGCAGAGATATGGAGGGCAACACCGGGGAGCTGTTTTTT
CATSRDMEGNTGELFF
>.|TRBJ1-1|.|TRBV9
TGTGCCAGCAGCGTGGGGACTAGCACTGAAGCTTTCTTT
CASSVGTSTEAFF
>.|TRBJ2-3|.|TRBV28
TGTGCCAGCAGTTTATACTCTTTCCCGGGGGACACAGATACGCAGTATTTT
CASSLYSFPGDTDTQYF
>.|TRBJ2-1|TRBD2|TRBV29-1
TGCAGCGTTGAAGGAACGGAGACTAGCGGGAGTGTTTCCTACAATGAGCAGTTCTTC
CSVEGTETSGSVSYNEQFF
>.|TRBJ2-1|TRBD2|TRBV5-5
TGTGCCAGCAGCAGTAGCGGGAGGTCTTACAATGAGCAGTTCTTC
CASSSSGRSYNEQFF
>.|TRBJ2-5|.|TRBV7-9
TGTGCCAGCAGTTTAATCCCTGTTCAGCAGTCACGAGAGACCCAGTACTTC
CASSLIPVQQSRETQYF
>.|TRBJ2-1|TRBD1|TRBV29-1
TGCAGCGTTGAAGAGGGGACAGGGGGACATGAGCAGTTCTTC
CSVEEGTGGHEQFF
>.|TRBJ1-1|.|TRBV13
TGTGCCAGCAGCTCGCTGGAGGGAGGGGACACTGAAGCTTTCTTT
CASSSLEGGDTEAFF
>.|TRBJ2-5|.|TRBV10-3
TGTGCCATCAGTGCCGGGATCCAAGAGACCCAGTACTTC
CAISAGIQETQYF
>.|TRBJ1-1|.|TRBV9
TGTGCCAGCAGCGCCTCGATGAACACTGAAGCTTTCTTT
CASSASMNTEAFF
>.|TRBJ2-7|.|TRBV11-2
TGTGCCAGCAGCTTAAGACAACCCTACGAGCAGTACTTC
CASSLRQPYEQYF
>.|TRBJ1-5|.|TRBV10-2
TGCGCCAGGAACTTAACAGGGACAAGCAATCAGCCCCAGCATTTT
CARNLTGTSNQPQHF
>.|TRBJ1-2|.|TRBV30
TGTGCCTGGAGTGTACCGTACCCTCGTCACCGGGACGGTAACTATGGCTACACCTTC
CAWSVPYPRHRDGNYGYTF
>.|TRBJ1-1|.|TRBV7-9
TGTGCCAGCAGCGGGACCGCAGGGAGAGAGGATGAAGCTTTCTTT
CASSGTAGREDEAFF
>.|TRBJ2-7|.|TRBV4-1
TGCGCCAGCAGCCGAAAACAGGGATACGAGCAGTACTTC
CASSRKQGYEQYF
>.|TRBJ2-7|.|TRBV30
TGTGCCTGGAGTAGGGGAGGCGAGCAGTACTTC
CAWSRGGEQYF
>once|TRBJ2-6|.|TRBV4-3
TGCGCCAGCAGCCCACCAGAGGACTTCGATGGGTCTGGGGCCAACGTCCTGACTTTC
CASSPPEDFDGSGANVLTF
>.|TRBJ1-6|.|TRBV5-1
TGCGCCAGCAGCTTGGTAGGGGACTCCTATAATTCACCCCTCCACTTT
CASSLVGDSYNSPLHF
>.|TRBJ2-3|TRBD2|TRBV13
TGTGCCAGCAGCCAATTAACCGAGCGGGGAGCAACAGATACGCAGTATTTT
CASSQLTERGATDTQYF
>.|TRBJ1-2|.|TRBV9
TGTGCCAGCAGCGTAGGATGGGCTTACACCTTC
CASSVGWAYTF
>.|TRBJ2-7|TRBD2|TRBV14
TGTGCCAGCAGCGCGGGGGGTCCCTACGAGCAGTACTTC
CASSAGGPYEQYF
>.|TRBJ2-7|.|TRBV6-1
TGTGCCAGCAGGGGCCTGTACGAGCAGTACTTC
CASRGLYEQYF